This TCR beta chain was obtained from a study of blood T cells in healthy people across ages. Combining a sample-barcoded 5' primer with a J-beta primer mix, a second PCR ran for roughly 6 to 11 cycles. Each cDNA molecule carried a tag from a template-switch adaptor that contained 12 random nucleotides. Via MiXCR, TCRdb re-called the 5' RACE reads, giving one row per CDR3 protein. The table records 700,000 to 850,000 distinct CDR3 sequences, around 36% of them present only once. This clonotype was seen only a few times. No antigen is known for it. This CDR3 spans 16 amino acids. Between the trimmed V and J ends, which lost 4 bases and 7 bases, there was a span of 22 bases. Germline V gene data show CDR1 as MNHEY and CDR2 as SMNVEV (reference sequence). General study points: Diversity was higher, and naive CD4+ cells more numerous, in long-lived donors than in aged donors. Strong correlation linked observed beta diversity and percent naive T cells.

The clonotype originates from a man aged 18-30 years in good health. The material sequenced was blood. The V gene is TRBV27, the J gene TRBJ1-2, with D possibly being TRBD1 (5 bases). The CDR3 here is CASSSFGTDKLGGYTF. In nucleotides, the CDR3 is TGTGCCAGCAGTTCCTTTGGGACGGATAAATTAGGTGGCTACACCTTC.